The clone carrying this T cell receptor (beta chain) was seen ten or more times. Its antigen is not identified. As for time point: sample taken at primary tumor resection. Around 70 TRACERx patients with early, untreated non-small cell lung cancer donated samples. This sample is drawn from a study of spatial heterogeneity in lung cancer. General study findings and limits: Counts of expanded intratumoral alpha and beta TCRs tracked tumor mutation counts.

Germline V CDR1 and CDR2: MGHRA, YSYEKL. This CDR3 region has 16 residues. The germline V and J ends were trimmed by 0 bases and 3 bases, with 14 bases remaining between them. On each TCR cDNA molecule, a unique molecular identifier was present. TCRdb used MiXCR to reprocess the 5' RACE reads, holding one entry per CDR3 protein. The sample contains around 12,000 distinct CDR3 sequences, approximately 5.4% of which appear only once. This clonotype was obtained from a female donor with early-stage non-small cell lung cancer. This chain uses TRBV4-1 with TRBJ1-1, with D possibly TRBD1 on 6 matching bases. The material was lung tumor tissue, obtained at surgery. The CDR3 DNA reads as TGCGCCAGCAGCCAAGAGCTAAACAGGGTATACACTGAAGCTTTCTTT. Translating it yields CASSQELNRVYTEAFF.